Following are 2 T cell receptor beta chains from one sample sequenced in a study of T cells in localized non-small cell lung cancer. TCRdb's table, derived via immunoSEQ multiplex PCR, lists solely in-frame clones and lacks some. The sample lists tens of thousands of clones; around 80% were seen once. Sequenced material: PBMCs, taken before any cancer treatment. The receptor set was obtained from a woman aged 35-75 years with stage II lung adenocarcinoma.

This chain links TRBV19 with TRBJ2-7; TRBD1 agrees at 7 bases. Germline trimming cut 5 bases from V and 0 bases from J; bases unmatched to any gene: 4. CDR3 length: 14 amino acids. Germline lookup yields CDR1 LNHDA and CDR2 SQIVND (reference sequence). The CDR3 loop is CASSVTGASYEQYF. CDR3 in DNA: TGTGCCAGTAGTGTTACAGGGGCCTCCTACGAGCAGTACTTC.

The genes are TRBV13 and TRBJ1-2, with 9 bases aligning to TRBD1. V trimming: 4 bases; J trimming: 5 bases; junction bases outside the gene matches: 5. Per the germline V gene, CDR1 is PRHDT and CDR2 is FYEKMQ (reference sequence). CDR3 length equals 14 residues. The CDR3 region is CASSSGTGNYGYTF. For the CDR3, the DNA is TGTGCCAGCAGCTCCGGGACAGGGAATTATGGCTACACCTTC.